This passage covers 22 T cell receptor beta chains from one sample sequenced in a study of blood T cell repertoires in COVID-19. Assay used: immunoSEQ multiplex PCR; TCRdb lists only in-frame clones, some missing. The data hold roughly 220,000 clones, with roughly four fifths observed a single time. Sequences were obtained from peripheral blood. These receptors were collected from a woman aged 30 to 39 who had recovered from COVID-19.

The rearrangement joins TRBV6-1 to TRBJ2-5, with 9 bases that match TRBD1. V lost 3 bases to trimming and J lost 6 bases; unmatched junction nucleotides: 8. The CDR3 length is 15 residues. The germline CDR1 and CDR2 sequences are MNHNS and SASEGT. In DNA, the CDR3 is TGTGCCAGCAGTGACCCGGGACAGGGTTGGAAGACCCAGTACTTC. It codes for CASSDPGQGWKTQYF.

The chain has TRBV5-1 and TRBJ1-4; 12 bases agree with TRBD1. The CDR3 runs 14 residues. Trimming took 4 bases from V and 8 from J; bases not matched to a gene: 3. Looked up from germline, CDR1 is SGHRS and CDR2 is YFSETQ. In DNA, the CDR3 is TGCGCCAGCAGCATGGGACAGGGGGCCGAAAAACTGTTTTTT. This encodes CASSMGQGAEKLFF.

This chain uses TRBV27 with TRBJ2-7, with a possible D match to TRBD2 (5 bases). V lost 5 bases, J lost 5 bases, and 34 bases lay in between. Germline V gene lookup returns CDR1 MNHEY and CDR2 SMNVEV (reference sequence). CDR3 length: 20 residues. The CDR3 DNA follows: TGTGCCAGCAGTCGTGATTATTCAAAAGGTACTGCCGCCGTGAGGGACGAGCAGTACTTC. Encoded protein: CASSRDYSKGTAAVRDEQYF.

V usage is TRBV12-3 or TRBV12-4 and J usage is TRBJ2-5; the D gene is possibly TRBD1 (6 bases). The CDR3 spans 13 residues. Trimming left V 3 bases short and J 4 bases short, with 9 bases between. DNA for the CDR3: TGTGCCAGCAGTTTTGACAGGTCAGAGACCCAGTACTTC. Its protein is CASSFDRSETQYF.

The V and J genes are TRBV5-1 and TRBJ2-3; TRBD2 aligns across 7 bases. This CDR3 is built from 15 residues. CDR1 SGHRS and CDR2 YFSETQ come from the germline V gene. J gave up 4 bases and V 0 bases, and 5 bases lay outside the gene matches. In DNA form, the CDR3 reads TGCGCCAGCAGCTTGGGACTAGCCTTCCCAGATACGCAGTATTTT. It encodes CASSLGLAFPDTQYF.

This chain joins TRBV9 and TRBJ2-1; TRBD1 agrees at 9 bases. Germline CDR1 and CDR2: SGDLS and YYNGEE. The CDR3 contains 15 residues. V lost 3 bases to trimming and J lost 4 bases; unmatched junction nucleotides: 5. CDR3 protein: CASSAGTGQYNEQFF. In DNA form, the CDR3 reads TGTGCCAGCAGCGCAGGGACAGGGCAATACAATGAGCAGTTCTTC.

V gene TRBV28 combines with J gene TRBJ2-2, with 8 nucleotides matching TRBD1. CDR3 length equals 17 residues. Germline CDR1 MDHEN, CDR2 SYDVKM. V lost 3 bases, J lost 1 base, and 7 bases stayed unmatched. In DNA, the CDR3 is TGTGCCAGCAGTTTGACAGGGGCGGCGAAGAACACCGGGGAGCTGTTTTTT. It is translated as CASSLTGAAKNTGELFF.

In DNA, the CDR3 is TGTGCCAGCAGTGCCCCCCGGGACAATGAAGCTTTCTTT. Residues: CASSAPRDNEAFF. The genes are TRBV12-3 or TRBV12-4 and TRBJ1-1; a weak D match, TRBD1 (6 bases). This CDR3 is built from 13 residues. V lost 5 bases to trimming and J lost 7 bases, with 14 bases between them.

The chain carries TRBV6-1 and TRBJ1-2, with D possibly matching TRBD1 (5 bases). The V and J ends lost 4 bases and 2 bases respectively, with 17 bases between them. Looked up from germline, CDR1 is MNHNS and CDR2 is SASEGT. The CDR3 runs to 16 residues. CDR3 loop: CASSGPVRGVNYGYTF. The CDR3 nucleotides are TGTGCCAGCAGTGGCCCTGTGCGGGGGGTGAACTATGGCTACACCTTC.

The V call is TRBV19, the J call TRBJ1-1, with 9 bases identical to TRBD1. Germline trimming cut 3 bases from V and 4 bases from J; bases unmatched to any gene: 6. Germline CDR1 reads LNHDA; CDR2 reads SQIVND (reference sequence). This CDR3 has 15 residues. DNA for the CDR3: TGTGCCAGTAGTATGCCGGGACAGGGAATCACTGAAGCTTTCTTT. Translated: CASSMPGQGITEAFF.

The chain combines TRBV24-1 with TRBJ2-2; D might be TRBD1 (5 bases). Germline V lookup: CDR1 KGHDR, CDR2 SFDVKD. Trimming removed 0 bases at V and 1 base at J, with 14 bases between. There are 18 residues in the CDR3. CDR3 sequence: CATSDLVGQTKNTGELFF. CDR3 sequence (DNA): TGTGCCACCAGTGATTTGGTCGGACAAACTAAGAACACCGGGGAGCTGTTTTTT.

This rearrangement joins TRBV7-3 to TRBJ1-2; 10 positions match TRBD1. The CDR3 is 14 amino acids. V dropped 5 bases and J dropped 4; count of bases not matched to a gene: 4. Germline lookup yields CDR1 SGHTA and CDR2 FQGTGA. The DNA of the CDR3 is TGTGCCAGCAGCCCGGGACAGGGGCCCTATGGCTACACCTTC. This gives the protein CASSPGQGPYGYTF.

The V and J genes are TRBV5-1 and TRBJ1-4; D is undetermined. Germline CDR1 is SGHRS and CDR2 is YFSETQ. CDR3 length: 15 residues. Trimming took off 0 bases at V and 8 bases at J, with 14 bases between the two ends. The CDR3 region is CASSLGSGEDEKLFF. For the CDR3, the DNA is TGCGCCAGCAGCTTGGGATCCGGGGAGGACGAAAAACTGTTTTTT.

This chain joins TRBV3-1 (or the pseudogene TRBV3-2) and TRBJ2-7, with D possibly matching TRBD2 (7 bases). V was cut by 0 bases and J by 3 bases, with 12 bases left in between. CDR3 length: 15 amino acids. Germline CDR1 is LGHDT and CDR2 is YNNKEL (reference sequence). As DNA, the CDR3 is TGTGCCAGCAGCCAAGAGGCGGGGGCTGGCTACGAGCAGTACTTC. Amino acids: CASSQEAGAGYEQYF.

The V gene is TRBV18, the J gene TRBJ2-1, with 7 bases aligning to TRBD2. Germline-derived CDR1 and CDR2 are KGHSH and LQKENI. This CDR3 region has 12 residues. V gave up 2 bases and J gave up 10 bases; unmatched junction bases: 2. The CDR3 DNA is TGTGCCAGCTCACCATTCGGGAGGGAGCAGTTCTTC. This encodes CASSPFGREQFF. Full variable domain (missing parts from reference TRBV18 and TRBJ2-1): NAGVMQNPRHLVRRRGQEARLRCSPMKGHSHVYWYRQLPEEGLKFMVYLQKENIIDESGMPKERFSAEFPKEGPSILRIQQVVRGDSAAYFCASSPFGREQFFGPGTRLTVL.

The genes are TRBV29-1 and TRBJ1-1, with D unclear. The CDR3 loop spans 14 amino acids. Germline CDR1 is SQVTM and CDR2 is ANQGSEA. V lost 5 bases and J 0 bases, leaving 13 bases between the germline ends. The CDR3, as DNA: TGCAGCGTTTCTTTAGGACTGATGAACACTGAAGCTTTCTTT. It yields the protein CSVSLGLMNTEAFF.

The chain uses TRBV14 and TRBJ2-3, with a possible D match to TRBD2 (5 bases). Germline V CDR1 and CDR2: SGHDN, FVKESK. Trimming shortened V by 1 base and J by 5 bases, and 13 bases separated the two germline ends. This CDR3 has 15 amino acids. The CDR3 region has the DNA TGTGCCAGCAGCCAAGTGGCTAGCCTGGGAGATACGCAGTATTTT. Translation: CASSQVASLGDTQYF.

V is TRBV19 and J is TRBJ1-6; the match to TRBD1 covers 8 bases. V gave up 3 bases and J gave up 7 bases; unmatched junction bases: 5. Per germline, CDR1 LNHDA and CDR2 SQIVND (reference sequence). This CDR3 is 15 amino acids long. For the CDR3, the DNA is TGTGCCAGTAGTATCCGAGACAGGGGAAATTCACCCCTCCACTTT. Protein product: CASSIRDRGNSPLHF.

The chain joins TRBV19 to TRBJ2-7, with a tentative D call TRBD1 (7 bases). The germline V and J ends were trimmed by 3 bases and 3 bases, with 15 bases remaining between them. This CDR3 comprises 15 residues. Germline V lookup: CDR1 LNHDA, CDR2 SQIVND (reference sequence). This CDR3 is CASSIRAGGGYEQYF. The CDR3 DNA sequence: TGTGCCAGTAGTATCAGGGCAGGGGGAGGCTACGAGCAGTACTTC. The variable domain in full, with the rest retrieved from reference TRBV19 and TRBJ2-7, is DGGITQSPKYLFRKEGQNVTLSCEQNLNHDAMYWYRQDPGQGLRLIYYSQIVNDFQKGDIAEGYSVSREKKESFPLTVTSAQKNPTAFYLCASSIRAGGGYEQYFGPGTRLTVT.

The CDR3 here is CASSLGTGGSYEQYF. The CDR3 region has the DNA TGTGCCAGCAGCTTAGGGACAGGGGGCTCCTACGAGCAGTACTTC. The V and J genes are TRBV5-4 and TRBJ2-7; 11 nucleotides agree with TRBD1. V trimming: 2 bases; J trimming: 0 bases; junction bases outside the gene matches: 1. CDR1 and CDR2 from the germline V gene are SGHNT and YYREEE (reference sequence). This CDR3 region has 15 residues.

This clone has only a few counts. The chain is built from TRBV5-1 and TRBJ2-2, with 9 bases identical to TRBD2. Germline V gives CDR1 SGHRS, CDR2 YFSETQ. V lost 3 bases and J lost 4; bases outside the gene matches: 4. This CDR3 spans 15 amino acids. This chain's CDR3 is CASSSSGMGTGELFF. The CDR3 nucleotides are TGCGCCAGCAGCTCTAGCGGGATGGGCACCGGGGAGCTGTTTTTT.

The gene calls are TRBV6-1 and TRBJ1-4; 9 bases line up with TRBD1. This CDR3 contains 15 residues. Trimming took 0 bases from V and 16 from J; bases not matched to a gene: 12. Germline CDR1 reads MNHNS; CDR2 reads SASEGT. CDR3 sequence: CASSEAGTGLKLWFF. Written as DNA, the CDR3 is TGTGCCAGCAGTGAAGCGGGGACAGGGTTGAAACTGTGGTTTTTT.